This entry lists 32 T cell receptor beta chains sequenced from one sample in a study of regulatory T cells in long-lasting Graves disease. Sample time point: newly diagnosed GD, antithyroid drugs for less than 3 months. Following extraction of RNA from PBMCs, that RNA was used to make the TCR library. Assembly of TCR beta libraries relied on iRepertoire HTBI primers together with Arm-PCR of CDR3 regions. TCRdb reprocessed the multiplex PCR reads with MiXCR, giving one entry per CDR3 protein. The sample consists of fewer than 400,000 distinct CDR3 sequences, over 15% of them appearing once. Sequenced material: peripheral blood mononuclear cells (PBMCs), taken at new diagnosis, from a patient treated with antithyroid drugs. These receptors all come from a female donor with Graves disease.

This clonotype was counted at least ten times. The CDR3 sequence: CASSGSFGSQPQHF. CDR3 nucleotide sequence: TGTGCCAGCTCAGGATCGTTCGGGAGTCAGCCCCAGCATTTT. The chain employs TRBV18 and TRBJ1-5, with D hard to call. The CDR3 is 14 residues long. The V gene lost 5 bases and the J gene lost 6 bases, with 14 bases spanning the gap. CDR1 is KGHSH, CDR2 LQKENI, per germline.

The V and J genes are TRBV30 and TRBJ2-1; D is possibly TRBD1 or TRBD2 (5 bases each). Deletions cut 4 bases from V and 0 bases from J, with 13 bases between. The CDR3 loop spans 15 amino acids. The germline CDR1 and CDR2 sequences are GTSNPN and SVGIG (reference sequence). The CDR3 sequence: CAWIHGARSYNEQFF. DNA of the CDR3: TGTGCCTGGATTCACGGGGCCCGCTCCTACAATGAGCAGTTCTTC.

There are many counts of this clonotype. This chain links TRBV2 with TRBJ2-1; 9 nucleotides align to TRBD2. The junction had 7 bases not matched to a gene; V was cut back by 3 bases and J by 10 bases. The CDR3 loop spans 14 amino acids. In germline, CDR1 is SNHLY, CDR2 FYNNEI. CDR3 in DNA: TGTGCCAGCAGTGATTTAGCGGGAGTAAACGAGCAGTTCTTC. This encodes CASSDLAGVNEQFF. Based on the CDR3 plus reference TRBV2 and TRBJ2-1, the full variable domain is EPEVTQTPSHQVTQMGQEVILRCVPISNHLYFYWYRQILGQKVEFLVSFYNNEISEKSEIFDDQFSVERPDGSNFTLKIRSTKLEDSAMYFCASSDLAGVNEQFFGPGTRLTVL.

This clonotype was picked up many times. The chain joins TRBV28 to TRBJ2-7; D gene uncertain. The germline gives CDR1 MDHEN, CDR2 SYDVKM. CDR3 size: 13 residues. The V and J ends lost 2 bases and 0 bases respectively, with 5 bases between them. The CDR3 here is CASSLGISYEQYF. In DNA, the CDR3 is TGTGCCAGCAGTTTAGGTATCTCCTACGAGCAGTACTTC.

This rearrangement joins TRBV2 to TRBJ2-1, with a weak D call TRBD2 (5 bases). The CDR3 has 15 amino acids. Trimming removed 7 bases at V and 7 bases at J, with 20 bases between. Germline V lookup: CDR1 SNHLY, CDR2 FYNNEI. CDR3: CASTPQPRTRNEQFF. The CDR3 DNA sequence: TGTGCCAGCACGCCCCAACCTCGGACTCGAAATGAGCAGTTCTTC.

Notes on this clonotype: A read error may account for a junction end that differs from germline. The chain employs TRBV12-3 or TRBV12-4 and TRBJ2-5, with 7 bases fitting TRBD2. This CDR3 contains 14 residues. The CDR3 loop is CVSYPAGESETQYF. DNA of the CDR3: TGTGTCAGCTACCCCGCGGGAGAATCCGAGACCCAGTACTTC.

This clonotype showed up many times. The rearrangement links TRBV5-1 to TRBJ1-1; D call uncertain. Trimming removed 0 bases from V and 0 bases from J, with 6 bases in between. CDR3 length: 14 residues. Germline loops: CDR1 SGHRS, CDR2 YFSETQ. The CDR3, as DNA: TGCGCCAGCAGCTTGGGACCAGTGAACACTGAAGCTTTCTTT. It translates to CASSLGPVNTEAFF.

The sample holds many counts of this clonotype. The chain links TRBV24-1 to TRBJ1-1; the D is unclear. Germline CDR1 is KGHDR and CDR2 is SFDVKD. This CDR3 is built from 16 residues. V lost 2 bases, J lost 4 bases, and 16 bases lay in between. The DNA of the CDR3 is TGTGCCACCAGTGATTCAAACCGGGGAGGTCTCACTGAAGCTTTCTTT. Its protein product is CATSDSNRGGLTEAFF.

V is TRBV5-1 and J is TRBJ2-5; possibly TRBD2 for D (6 bases). The CDR3 has 15 amino acids. V was shortened by 0 bases and J by 3 bases, with 12 bases between the two germline ends. Germline CDR1 is SGHRS and CDR2 is YFSETQ. The DNA of the CDR3 is TGCGCCAGCAGCTTGGCCGGGCTAGCGAAAGAGACCCAGTACTTC. It translates to CASSLAGLAKETQYF.

This clonotype was observed a handful of times. The rearrangement uses TRBV7-2 and TRBJ1-3; D is possibly TRBD1 (5 bases). The CDR3 is 14 amino acids. Trimming shortened V by 5 bases and J by 0 bases, and 8 bases separated the two germline ends. Looked up from germline, CDR1 is SGHTA and CDR2 is FQGNSA. Written as DNA, the CDR3 is TGTGCCAGCAGCCGACAGCGCTCTGGAAACACCATATATTTT. Protein sequence: CASSRQRSGNTIYF.

At least ten counts were recorded for this clonotype. The V call is TRBV6-1, the J call TRBJ1-2; 7 nucleotides agree with TRBD1. This CDR3 has 16 residues. Germline CDR1 reads MNHNS; CDR2 reads SASEGT. V lost 7 bases, J lost 2 bases, and 13 bases stayed unmatched. The CDR3 region has the DNA TGTGCCAGCATCCGAAATTGGGACAGCGTGAACTATGGCTACACCTTC. This gives the protein CASIRNWDSVNYGYTF.

The genes are TRBV20-1 and TRBJ1-5; no clear D. Trimming cost V 0 bases and J 3 bases, with 6 bases left between them. This CDR3 has 13 amino acids. Germline V gives CDR1 DFQATT, CDR2 SNEGSKA (reference sequence). CDR3 protein: CSARETPNQPQHF. Here the CDR3 DNA reads TGCAGTGCTAGAGAGACGCCCAATCAGCCCCAGCATTTT.

The chain links TRBV7-9 to TRBJ2-7; D is uncertain. Germline CDR1 is SEHNR and CDR2 is FQNEAQ (reference sequence). There are 13 residues in the CDR3. The V and J ends lost 3 bases and 6 bases respectively, with 12 bases between them. In nucleotides, the CDR3 is TGTGCCAGCAGCTTTGGGTCCCCTGGCGAGCAGTACTTC. Its translation is CASSFGSPGEQYF.

This sequence joins TRBV6-1 and TRBJ2-5; 11 bases are a match to TRBD2. Germline CDR1 is MNHNS and CDR2 is SASEGT. The CDR3 length is 16 residues. V dropped 8 bases and J dropped 2; count of bases not matched to a gene: 10. The CDR3, as DNA: TGTGCCAGCGTAGGGACTAGCGGAACCATTCAAGAGACCCAGTACTTC. Amino acid sequence: CASVGTSGTIQETQYF.

This clonotype was seen at least ten times. This rearrangement joins TRBV28 to TRBJ2-1, with TRBD2 as a possible D gene (6 bases). V lost 7 bases to trimming and J lost 6 bases, with 19 bases between them. The germline CDR1 and CDR2 sequences are MDHEN and SYDVKM. The CDR3 sequence is 15 residues long. The CDR3 loop is CASTESGPSGNEQFF. The CDR3 bases are TGTGCCAGCACCGAAAGCGGGCCGAGTGGCAATGAGCAGTTCTTC.

There are many counts of this clonotype. The chain joins TRBV27 to TRBJ1-4, with D tentatively TRBD1 (5 bases). V dropped 2 bases and J dropped 5 bases, with 9 bases sitting between them. The CDR3 loop spans 14 amino acids. CDR1 and CDR2 (germline): MNHEY, SMNVEV (reference sequence). CDR3 amino acids: CASSLAGWNEKLFF. The CDR3 coding sequence is TGTGCCAGCAGTTTAGCAGGGTGGAATGAAAAACTGTTTTTT.

This clonotype has ten or more counts. The chain couples TRBV29-1 to TRBJ2-7, with a weak D call TRBD1 (5 bases). Per germline, CDR1 SQVTM and CDR2 ANQGSEA. There are 12 residues in the CDR3. Trimming removed 4 bases from V and 2 bases from J, with 9 bases in between. CDR3 amino acids: CSVGQFAYEQYF. Here the CDR3 DNA reads TGCAGCGTTGGACAGTTCGCCTACGAGCAGTACTTC.

In this sample, this clonotype turned up many times. This rearrangement joins TRBV28 to TRBJ1-1; D call uncertain. The CDR3 is 15 amino acids. V lost 5 bases and J lost 3, with 16 bases in between. CDR1 MDHEN and CDR2 SYDVKM come from the germline V gene. This CDR3 reads CASSPMGETDTEAFF. Written as DNA, the CDR3 is TGTGCCAGCAGTCCTATGGGTGAGACGGACACTGAAGCTTTCTTT.

To note about this clonotype: This may stem from a read error, because a much larger clone lies one nucleotide away. J is TRBJ2-1 and V is TRBV11-2; D perhaps matches TRBD1 (6 bases). The CDR3 spans 15 residues. Trimming cost V 4 bases and J 10 bases, with 20 bases left between them. Germline CDR1 and CDR2: SGHAT and FQNNGV. The CDR3 DNA reads as TGTGCCAGCAGCTCCTCGCAGGGGCATGCTTACGAGCAGTTCTTC. As protein: CASSSSQGHAYEQFF.

A note on this clonotype: A read error likely explains this, since a far larger clone differs by one base. This chain uses TRBV5-1 with TRBJ2-3; the D is unclear. The assigned J gene may be wrong: the sequence end matches TRBJ2-7 better. Per germline, CDR1 SGHRS and CDR2 YFSETQ. The CDR3 runs to 12 residues. The CDR3 reads CASSPHNNEQYF. For the CDR3, the DNA is TGCGCCAGCAGTCCACACAACAATGAGCAGTACTTC.

This clonotype was seen ten or more times. V is TRBV12-5 and J is TRBJ2-2; TRBD2 is a possible D gene (6 bases). The germline CDR1 and CDR2 sequences are LGHNT and FRNRAP. CDR3 length equals 16 residues. Trimming pared 6 bases from V and 2 bases from J, leaving 16 bases between. CDR3 coding DNA: TGTGCTAGTGGGCCCAGACTAGGCCTTAACACCGGGGAGCTGTTTTTT. Amino acid sequence: CASGPRLGLNTGELFF.

With respect to this clonotype: A read error may explain this, as a much larger clone is one base away. The V gene is TRBV12-3 or TRBV12-4, the J gene TRBJ2-5, with a tentative D call TRBD2 (6 bases). This CDR3 spans 15 amino acids. CDR3 nucleotide sequence: TGTGTCAGCAGTTTAAAGAGTAGCGGCCAAGAGACCCAGTACTTC. It is translated as CVSSLKSSGQETQYF.

V gene TRBV7-9 combines with J gene TRBJ2-2, with D perhaps matching TRBD1 (6 bases). Trimming shortened V by 5 bases and J by 4 bases, and 17 bases separated the two germline ends. The V gene's germline CDR1 is SEHNR and CDR2 FQNEAQ (reference sequence). The CDR3 is 16 amino acids. The CDR3 spells CASSQGSSRGTGELFF. The CDR3 DNA is TGTGCCAGCAGCCAGGGGTCTAGCCGAGGCACCGGGGAGCTGTTTTTT.

The genes are TRBV9 and TRBJ2-1; D may be TRBD1 (6 bases). Trimming removed 3 bases at V and 3 bases at J, with 13 bases between. This CDR3 is 15 amino acids long. Germline lookup yields CDR1 SGDLS and CDR2 YYNGEE. The CDR3 DNA follows: TGTGCCAGCAGCGGACAGGACGAAAGCTACAATGAGCAGTTCTTC. Protein sequence: CASSGQDESYNEQFF.

The rearrangement uses TRBV2 and TRBJ2-3; D call uncertain. The length of the CDR3 is 13 residues. The V gene lost 3 bases and the J gene lost 5 bases, with 9 bases spanning the gap. In germline, CDR1 is SNHLY, CDR2 FYNNEI. Here the CDR3 reads CASSEVQRDTQYF. The CDR3 DNA is TGTGCCAGCAGTGAGGTACAAAGAGATACGCAGTATTTT.

This clonotype was counted ten times or more. V gene TRBV11-1 combines with J gene TRBJ2-7, with 9 bases fitting TRBD2. Trimming at V came to 1 base and at J to 7 bases, leaving 5 bases not matched to a gene. Germline V lookup: CDR1 SGHAT, CDR2 FQDESV (reference sequence). The CDR3 is made up of 14 amino acids. CDR3 DNA sequence: TGTGCCAGCAGCTTAGTAGCGGGAGTCGAAGAGCAGTACTTC. Translating gives CASSLVAGVEEQYF.

The chain uses TRBV30 and TRBJ1-5, with D perhaps TRBD1 (5 bases). This CDR3 has 12 amino acids. Germline CDR1 reads GTSNPN; CDR2 reads SVGIG (reference sequence). V was pared by 1 base and J by 9 bases, with 10 bases between. The CDR3 nucleotides are TGTGCCTGGAGTGGGGGGGGTCCGCCCCAGCATTTT. It yields the protein CAWSGGGPPQHF.

This clonotype was recorded at least ten times. The gene calls are TRBV7-2 and TRBJ1-3, with D possibly matching TRBD1 (6 bases). Trimming left V 5 bases short and J 1 base short, with 12 bases between. CDR1 and CDR2 (germline): SGHTA, FQGNSA. The CDR3 is 15 residues long. The CDR3 sequence: CASSPQGYSGNTIYF. In DNA, the CDR3 is TGTGCCAGCAGCCCACAGGGTTATTCTGGAAACACCATATATTTT.

The genes are TRBV4-1 and TRBJ2-7; D gene uncertain. CDR3 length: 17 residues. Germline CDR1 and CDR2: MGHRA and YSYEKL. V was shortened by 2 bases and J by 4 bases, with 21 bases between the two germline ends. In nucleotides, the CDR3 is TGCGCCAGCAGCCAATCAGGAGCCGTCCTCCGCATTTACGAGCAGTACTTC. The encoded protein is CASSQSGAVLRIYEQYF.

The rearrangement links TRBV25-1 to TRBJ1-1; D is undetermined. The V and J ends lost 7 bases and 3 bases respectively, with 18 bases between them. Per germline, CDR1 MGHDK and CDR2 SYGVNS. This CDR3 contains 15 residues. CDR3 bases: TGTGCCAGCAAGGCGGGCCCCATAAGGGACACTGAAGCTTTCTTT. This sequence encodes CASKAGPIRDTEAFF.

This clonotype appeared many times. The gene calls are TRBV7-9 and TRBJ2-2, with 11 positions matching TRBD2. Trimming at V came to 4 bases and at J to 5 bases, leaving 3 bases not matched to a gene. Germline CDR1 SEHNR, CDR2 FQNEAQ (reference sequence). The CDR3 is 15 amino acids. The CDR3 spells CASSSVAGGTGELFF. The CDR3 region has the DNA TGTGCCAGCAGCTCGGTAGCGGGAGGGACCGGGGAGCTGTTTTTT.

This clonotype was seen ten or more times. V is TRBV12-3 or TRBV12-4 and J is TRBJ2-1; 11 bases line up with TRBD2. The CDR3 covers 18 residues. With V trimmed by 5 bases and J by 5 bases, 14 bases remained unmatched. The CDR3 DNA is TGTGCCAGCAGTGTCCTACCCACTAGCGGGAGTGTCAACAATGAGCAGTTCTTC. This translates into CASSVLPTSGSVNNEQFF.